Below, 10 T cell receptor beta chains from the same sample are listed, as sequenced in a study of read filtering for tumor transcriptome and immune sequencing. This library used roughly 430 ng RNA and molecular barcoded adaptors spanning alpha/delta and beta/gamma chains. TCRdb ran MiXCR on the reads and lists one entry per CDR3 protein. The table lists around 40,000 distinct CDR3 sequences, around 15% of them singletons, with around 26% in the top ten. The sequencing sample was made of a population of CD138-negative cells sorted from bone marrow. Source of these receptors: a donor aged 40 or over with multiple myeloma.

The sample holds many counts of this clonotype. The CDR3 sequence: CASSGRYRGSGENIQYF. CDR3 coding DNA: TGTGCCAGCAGTGGGAGATACAGGGGTTCGGGCGAAAACATTCAGTACTTC. The chain couples TRBV2 to TRBJ2-4; 7 nucleotides align to TRBD1. Germline V gives CDR1 SNHLY, CDR2 FYNNEI. This CDR3 spans 17 amino acids. Trimming took 4 bases from V and 5 from J; bases not matched to a gene: 14.

This clonotype appeared many times. This sequence joins TRBV5-1 and TRBJ2-3; 9 bases match TRBD2. V lost 5 bases, J lost 2 bases, and 9 bases stayed unmatched. The CDR3 runs to 16 residues. Per germline, CDR1 SGHRS and CDR2 YFSETQ. CDR3: CASRSGLARATDTQYF. CDR3 bases: TGCGCCAGCAGATCCGGACTAGCGAGGGCCACAGATACGCAGTATTTT.

At least ten counts were recorded for this clonotype. The chain joins TRBV7-8 to TRBJ2-3; tentative D call: TRBD2 (5 bases). V lost 6 bases, J lost 3 bases, and 16 bases lay in between. Germline V CDR1 and CDR2: SGHVS, FQNEAQ. The CDR3 runs 15 residues. CDR3 loop: CASRKRVVGTDTQYF. The CDR3 DNA reads as TGTGCCAGCAGGAAGAGGGTTGTAGGAACAGATACGCAGTATTTT.

As for this clonotype: Being one base from a much bigger clone, this may be a read error. V and J are TRBV3-1 and TRBJ2-7, with D possibly being TRBD1 or TRBD2 (5 bases each). The germline V gene encodes CDR1 LGHDT and CDR2 YNNKEL (reference sequence). The CDR3 covers 12 residues. V was trimmed by 4 bases and J by 8 bases, leaving 12 bases between them. The CDR3 DNA is TGTGCCAGCAGCCGAGGGGTTTACAAGCAGTACTTC. Amino acids: CASSRGVYKQYF.

This clonotype was seen ten or more times. V usage is TRBV5-4 and J usage is TRBJ2-4; 10 nucleotides agree with TRBD1. CDR1 is SGHNT, CDR2 YYREEE, per germline (reference sequence). The CDR3 has 14 amino acids. V trimming: 4 bases; J trimming: 8 bases; junction bases outside the gene matches: 6. The CDR3 bases are TGTGCCAGCAGCATGACAGGGGGCGCGGACATTCAGTACTTC. Translation: CASSMTGGADIQYF.

This clonotype was detected a few times. The CDR3 region is CASSLLTGRTEAFF. The CDR3, as DNA: TGTGCCAGCAGCTTATTAACAGGGAGAACTGAAGCTTTCTTT. The rearrangement links TRBV5-5 to TRBJ1-1; D might be TRBD1 (6 bases). Trimming took off 2 bases at V and 5 bases at J, with 13 bases between the two ends. The CDR3 runs 14 residues. Per the germline V gene, CDR1 is SGHKS and CDR2 is YYEKEE (reference sequence). The full variable domain, in which reference TRBV5-5 and TRBJ1-1 provide the parts outside the CDR3, is DAGVTQSPTHLIKTRGQQVTLRCSPISGHKSVSWYQQVLGQGPQFIFQYYEKEERGRGNFPDRFSARQFPNYSSELNVNALLLGDSALYLCASSLLTGRTEAFFGQGTRLTVV.

As for this clonotype: One end of the junction varies from germline; a read error may be responsible. The chain couples TRBV24-1 to TRBJ2-1, with TRBD1 identical over 9 bases. Germline V gene data show CDR1 as KGHDR and CDR2 as SFDVKD. This CDR3 is built from 15 residues. The CDR3 protein is CATSDTGGSYNGQSF. The CDR3 DNA sequence: TGTGCCACCAGTGATACAGGGGGCAGCTACAATGGGCAGTCCTTC.

This clonotype occurred many times. This chain links TRBV12-3 or TRBV12-4 with TRBJ1-1; tentatively, D is TRBD1 (6 bases). This CDR3 is built from 11 residues. V shed 6 bases and J shed 6 bases, with 8 bases lying between them. CDR3 residues: CASRTGAEAFF. DNA for the CDR3: TGTGCCAGCAGGACAGGCGCTGAAGCTTTCTTT.

This clonotype was picked up many times. This chain uses TRBV7-9 with TRBJ2-3; D ambiguous. This CDR3 contains 16 residues. CDR1 and CDR2 from the germline V gene are SEHNR and FQNEAQ (reference sequence). Between the trimmed V and J ends, which lost 6 bases and 2 bases, there was a span of 18 bases. The CDR3 DNA sequence: TGTGCCAGCAGTCCGTCTAGAACCAACCCCACAGATACGCAGTATTTT. Translation: CASSPSRTNPTDTQYF.

As for this clonotype: Since a far larger clone is one base different, this is likely a read error. The chain couples TRBV12-3 or TRBV12-4 to TRBJ2-1, with 9 bases identical to TRBD2. This CDR3 comprises 16 residues. The CDR3 reads CASSFRAGGLLDEQSF. The CDR3, as DNA: TGTGCCAGCAGTTTCCGGGCGGGAGGGCTGTTGGATGAGCAGTCCTTC.